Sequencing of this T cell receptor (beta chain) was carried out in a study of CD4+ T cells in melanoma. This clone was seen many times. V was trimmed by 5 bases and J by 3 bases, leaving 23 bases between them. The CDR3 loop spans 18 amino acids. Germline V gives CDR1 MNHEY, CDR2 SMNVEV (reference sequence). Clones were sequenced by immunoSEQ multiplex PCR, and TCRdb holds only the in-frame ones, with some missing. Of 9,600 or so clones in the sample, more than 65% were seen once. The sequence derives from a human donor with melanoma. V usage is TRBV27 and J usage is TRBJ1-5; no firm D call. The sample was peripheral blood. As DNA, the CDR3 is TGTGCCAGCAGTCCAGGAGATAATCTGCTCTCCTCCAATCAGCCCCAGCATTTT. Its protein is CASSPGDNLLSSNQPQHF.